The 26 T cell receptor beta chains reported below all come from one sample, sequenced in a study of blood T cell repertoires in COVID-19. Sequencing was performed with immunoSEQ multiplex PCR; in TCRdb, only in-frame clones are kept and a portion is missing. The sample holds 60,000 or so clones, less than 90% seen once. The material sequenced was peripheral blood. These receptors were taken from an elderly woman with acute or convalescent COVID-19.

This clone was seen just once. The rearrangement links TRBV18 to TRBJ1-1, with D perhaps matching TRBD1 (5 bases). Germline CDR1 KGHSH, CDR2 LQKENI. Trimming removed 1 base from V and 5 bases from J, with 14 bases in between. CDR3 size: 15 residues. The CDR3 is CASSPRVGGSTEAFF. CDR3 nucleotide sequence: TGTGCCAGCTCACCACGGGTGGGGGGTAGTACTGAAGCTTTCTTT.

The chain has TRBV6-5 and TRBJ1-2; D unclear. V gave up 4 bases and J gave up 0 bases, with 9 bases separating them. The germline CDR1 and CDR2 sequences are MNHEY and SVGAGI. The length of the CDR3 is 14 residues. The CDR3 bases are TGTGCCAGCAGTTCAGGAATAGCTAACTATGGCTACACCTTC. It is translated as CASSSGIANYGYTF.

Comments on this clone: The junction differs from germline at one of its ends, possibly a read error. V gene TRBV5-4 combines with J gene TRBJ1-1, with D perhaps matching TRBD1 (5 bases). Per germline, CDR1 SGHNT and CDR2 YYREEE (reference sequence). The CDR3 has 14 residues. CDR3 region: CAGSLVGGETEAFF. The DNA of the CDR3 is TGTGCCGGCAGCTTGGTGGGGGGAGAGACTGAAGCTTTCTTT.

The CDR3 protein is CASSSAALAGGYNEQFF. The CDR3 nucleotides are TGTGCCAGCAGTTCCGCCGCTCTAGCGGGGGGATATAATGAGCAGTTCTTC. This rearrangement joins TRBV6-2 or TRBV6-3 to TRBJ2-1; 11 nucleotides line up with TRBD2. The V gene's germline CDR1 is MNHEY and CDR2 SVGEGT. This CDR3 has 17 residues. V lost 4 bases to trimming and J lost 7 bases; unmatched junction nucleotides: 12.

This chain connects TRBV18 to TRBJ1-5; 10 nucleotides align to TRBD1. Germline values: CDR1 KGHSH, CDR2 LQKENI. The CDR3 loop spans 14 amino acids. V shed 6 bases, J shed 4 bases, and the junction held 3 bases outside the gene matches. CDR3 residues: CASSTGQGNQPQHF. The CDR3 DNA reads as TGTGCCAGCTCTACGGGACAGGGGAATCAGCCCCAGCATTTT.

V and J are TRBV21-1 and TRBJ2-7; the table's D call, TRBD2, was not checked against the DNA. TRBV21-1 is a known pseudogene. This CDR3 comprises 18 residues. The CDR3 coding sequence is TGTGCCAGCAGCAAAACAATGGGGGGGTCGCAATCCCCTAGGGAGCAGTACTTC. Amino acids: CASSKTMGGSQSPREQYF.

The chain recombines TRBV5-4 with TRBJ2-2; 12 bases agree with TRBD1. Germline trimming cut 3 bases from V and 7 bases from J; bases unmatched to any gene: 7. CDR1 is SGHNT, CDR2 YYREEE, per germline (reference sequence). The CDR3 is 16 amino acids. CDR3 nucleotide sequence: TGTGCCAGCAGCTGGGGGACAGGGGGCTTTGGCGGGGAGCTGTTTTTT. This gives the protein CASSWGTGGFGGELFF.

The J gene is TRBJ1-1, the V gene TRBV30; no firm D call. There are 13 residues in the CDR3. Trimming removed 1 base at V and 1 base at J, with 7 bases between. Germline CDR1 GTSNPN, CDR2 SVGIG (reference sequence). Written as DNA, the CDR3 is TGTGCCTGGAGTGGACTAACGAACACTGAAGCTTTCTTT. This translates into CAWSGLTNTEAFF.

The CDR3 bases are TGTGCCTGGATGAGGGACACTAATTCACCCCTCCACTTT. It specifies CAWMRDTNSPLHF. The gene calls are TRBV30 and TRBJ1-6; D might be TRBD1 (6 bases). The length of the CDR3 is 13 residues. Germline CDR1 is GTSNPN and CDR2 is SVGIG (reference sequence). Trimming removed 4 bases at V and 6 bases at J, with 10 bases between.

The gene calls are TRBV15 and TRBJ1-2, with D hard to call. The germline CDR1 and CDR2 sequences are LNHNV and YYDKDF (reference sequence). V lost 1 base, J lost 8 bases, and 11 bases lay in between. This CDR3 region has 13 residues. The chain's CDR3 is CATSRALTGGYTF. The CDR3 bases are TGTGCCACCAGCAGAGCTCTGACTGGGGGCTACACCTTC.

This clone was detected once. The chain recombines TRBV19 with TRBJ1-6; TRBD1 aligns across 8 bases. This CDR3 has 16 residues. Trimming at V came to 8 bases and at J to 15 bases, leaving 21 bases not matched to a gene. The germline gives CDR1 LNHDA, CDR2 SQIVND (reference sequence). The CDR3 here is CASWGGQAKAPSNLHF. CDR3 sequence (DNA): TGTGCCAGTTGGGGGGGACAGGCCAAAGCCCCCTCGAACCTCCACTTT.

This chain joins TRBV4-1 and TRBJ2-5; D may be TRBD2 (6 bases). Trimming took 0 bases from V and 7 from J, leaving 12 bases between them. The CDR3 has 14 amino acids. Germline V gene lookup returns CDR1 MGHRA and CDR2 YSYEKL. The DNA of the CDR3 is TGCGCCAGCAGCCAAGAGGGGACTCTTGGGACCCAGTACTTC. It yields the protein CASSQEGTLGTQYF.

CDR3 region: CAISGTGFGNTIYF. The CDR3 DNA sequence: TGTGCCATCAGCGGAACAGGGTTCGGAAACACCATATATTTT. This sequence joins TRBV10-3 and TRBJ1-3; possibly TRBD1 for D (6 bases). This CDR3 region has 14 residues. Trimming removed 6 bases at V and 4 bases at J, with 13 bases between. Germline-derived CDR1 and CDR2 are ENHRY and SYGVKD.

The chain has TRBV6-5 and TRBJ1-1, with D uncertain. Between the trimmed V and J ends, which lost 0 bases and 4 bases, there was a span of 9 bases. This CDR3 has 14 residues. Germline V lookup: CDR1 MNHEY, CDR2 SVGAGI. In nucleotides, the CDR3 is TGTGCCAGCAGTTACTCGGGCTTGGGCACTGAAGCTTTCTTT. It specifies CASSYSGLGTEAFF.

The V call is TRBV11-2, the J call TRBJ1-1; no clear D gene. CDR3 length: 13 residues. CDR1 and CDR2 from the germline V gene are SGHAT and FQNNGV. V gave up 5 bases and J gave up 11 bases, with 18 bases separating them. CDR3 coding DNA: TGTGCCAGCAGCCCTCGACACCTAAATGGGGCTTTCTTT. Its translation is CASSPRHLNGAFF.

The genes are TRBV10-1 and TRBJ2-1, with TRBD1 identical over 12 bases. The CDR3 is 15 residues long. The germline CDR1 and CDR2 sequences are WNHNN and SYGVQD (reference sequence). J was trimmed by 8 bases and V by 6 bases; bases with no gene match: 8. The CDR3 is CASSLGTGGNYEQFF. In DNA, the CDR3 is TGCGCCAGCAGCCTCGGGACAGGGGGCAACTATGAGCAGTTCTTC.

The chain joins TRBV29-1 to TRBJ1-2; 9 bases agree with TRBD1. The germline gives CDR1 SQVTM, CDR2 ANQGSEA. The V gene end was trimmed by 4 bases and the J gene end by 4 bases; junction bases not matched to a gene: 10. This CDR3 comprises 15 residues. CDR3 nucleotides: TGCAGCGTTGGGCCGTGGGACAGGGAGATCTATGGCTACACCTTC. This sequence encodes CSVGPWDREIYGYTF.

The CDR3 DNA reads as TGTGCCAGCAGTGAAACTAGGGACTCCGTAAACCACTATGGCTACACCTTC. As protein: CASSETRDSVNHYGYTF. The V and J genes are TRBV2 and TRBJ1-2; the D gene is possibly TRBD1 (5 bases). Per germline, CDR1 SNHLY and CDR2 FYNNEI. Between the trimmed V and J ends, which lost 2 bases and 3 bases, there was a span of 19 bases. The CDR3 is 17 residues long.

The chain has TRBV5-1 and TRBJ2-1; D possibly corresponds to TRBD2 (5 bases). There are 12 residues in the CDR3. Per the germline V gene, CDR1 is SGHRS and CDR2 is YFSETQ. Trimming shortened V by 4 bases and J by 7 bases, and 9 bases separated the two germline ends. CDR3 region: CASSPDLNEQFF. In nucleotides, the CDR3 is TGCGCCAGCAGCCCGGACTTAAATGAGCAGTTCTTC.

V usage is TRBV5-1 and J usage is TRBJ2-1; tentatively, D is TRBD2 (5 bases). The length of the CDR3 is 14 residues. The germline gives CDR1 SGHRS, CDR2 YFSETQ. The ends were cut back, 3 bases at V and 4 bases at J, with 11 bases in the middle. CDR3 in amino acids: CASSSQDSYNEQFF. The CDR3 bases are TGCGCCAGCAGCTCTCAGGACTCTTACAATGAGCAGTTCTTC.

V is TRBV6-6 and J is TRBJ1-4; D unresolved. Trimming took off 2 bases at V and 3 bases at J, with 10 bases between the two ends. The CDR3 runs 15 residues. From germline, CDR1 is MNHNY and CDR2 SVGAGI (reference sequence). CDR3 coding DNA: TGTGCCAGCAGTTACGTACAATCAGCTAATGAAAAACTGTTTTTT. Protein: CASSYVQSANEKLFF.

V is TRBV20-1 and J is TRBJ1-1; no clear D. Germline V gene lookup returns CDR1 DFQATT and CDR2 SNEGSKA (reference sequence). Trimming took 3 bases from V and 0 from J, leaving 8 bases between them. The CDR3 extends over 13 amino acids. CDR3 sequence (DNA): TGCAGTGCTAGTGTTGGCATGAACACTGAAGCTTTCTTT. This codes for CSASVGMNTEAFF.

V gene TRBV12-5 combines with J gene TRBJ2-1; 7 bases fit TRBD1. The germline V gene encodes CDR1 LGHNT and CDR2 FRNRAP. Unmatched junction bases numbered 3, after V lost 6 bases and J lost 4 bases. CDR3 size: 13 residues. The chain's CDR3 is CASGMGQYNEQFF. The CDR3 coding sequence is TGTGCTAGTGGAATGGGACAGTACAATGAGCAGTTCTTC.

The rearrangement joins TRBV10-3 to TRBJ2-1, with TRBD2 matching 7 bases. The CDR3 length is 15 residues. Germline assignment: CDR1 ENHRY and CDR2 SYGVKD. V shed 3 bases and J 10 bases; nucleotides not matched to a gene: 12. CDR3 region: CAISDLPGLPREQFF. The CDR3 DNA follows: TGTGCCATCAGTGACCTGCCGGGACTACCGAGAGAGCAGTTCTTC.

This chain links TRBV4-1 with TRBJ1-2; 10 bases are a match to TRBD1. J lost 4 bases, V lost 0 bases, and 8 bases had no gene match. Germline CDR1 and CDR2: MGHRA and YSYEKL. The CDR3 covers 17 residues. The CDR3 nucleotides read TGCGCCAGCAGCCAAGATGCCGGGACAGGGGTTGGCTATGGCTACACCTTC. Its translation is CASSQDAGTGVGYGYTF.

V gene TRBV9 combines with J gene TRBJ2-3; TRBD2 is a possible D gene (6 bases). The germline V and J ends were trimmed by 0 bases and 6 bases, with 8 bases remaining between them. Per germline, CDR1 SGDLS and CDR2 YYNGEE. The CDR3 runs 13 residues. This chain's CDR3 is CASSVGGADTQYF. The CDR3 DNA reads TGTGCCAGCAGCGTAGGCGGGGCCGATACGCAGTATTTT.